This entry concerns a single T cell receptor (beta chain). This clone was seen once. Its cognate antigen has yet to be identified. Base qualities are not provided; no much larger clone lies one nucleotide away. What this sample's treatment or condition label stands for: 19 received Ad26.COV2.S at low or high dose, single or two shots; a few received placebo; per-sample allocation not given. For vaccine and placebo recipients, the sequenced repertoires came from samples collected on day 63 after the first injection. Between 29 July and 7 August 2020, Cohort 1b enrolled about two dozen adults aged 18-55 years at one site in Boston, USA. Ad26.COV2.S was a replication-incompetent adenovirus type 26 vector that expressed a prefusion-stabilized SARS-CoV-2 spike protein derived from the original Wuhan strain. The record originates from a study of Ad26.COV2.S vaccination and SARS-CoV-2 variants (dated by TCRdb to the early 2020s). About the full investigation: Donors in the vaccine arm were drawn from COV1001, a phase I-IIa trial of Ad26.COV2.S in healthy adults that was multicentre, randomized, double-blind and placebo-controlled. Ad26.COV2.S was administered intramuscularly at 5 x 10^10 or 1 x 10^11 viral particles, either as a single shot or as two shots given 56 days apart. Sequencing of the TCRbeta repertoire served to evaluate the specificity and breadth of SARS-CoV-2-reactive T cell receptors following Ad26.COV2.S vaccination. The TCR-sequenced set comprised about 32 samples: approximately 19 Ad26.COV2.S vaccine recipients, 5 placebo recipients and 8 SARS-CoV-2 convalescent individuals. Participants in the trial were split at random into five groups of five each, receiving low-dose or high-dose Ad26.COV2.S once or twice, or else placebo on both occasions. Blinding of investigators to trial group allocation was maintained during experiments and outcome assessment.

In the germline V gene, CDR1 corresponds to SGHAT and CDR2 to FQNNGV. The CDR3 has 15 amino acids, counting the end cysteine and phenylalanine. The sequence is cut down to CDR3 DNA, 45 bases in frame from base 1. The junction shows trimming of 2 bases on V and 0 bases on J, plus 10 bases between the germline ends. The immunoSEQ Assay was used to sequence TCRbeta CDR3 regions. After extraction, genomic DNA underwent amplification by bias-controlled multiplex PCR, followed by high-throughput sequencing. As for how the authors treated the data: Collapsing and filtering of sequences were performed to quantify the absolute abundance of each unique TCRbeta CDR3 region. T cell fraction was estimated by normalizing TCRbeta template counts to usable DNA, with usable DNA measured through amplification of reference genes found in all nucleated cells. Repertoire TCRs were annotated as SARS-CoV-2-specific when V gene, CDR3 amino acid sequence and J gene were exactly matched to a known reactive TCR set. MIRA supplied the reference SARS-CoV-2 TCR set, which was filtered for enrichment in COVID-19-positive ImmuneCODE repertoires so that public or cross-reactive TCRs were removed. Based on the MIRA antigens, annotated TCRs were further analysed at the level of specific ORF or position within ORF. Depth was the summed frequency of annotated unique rearrangements, while breadth was defined as annotated unique rearrangements over total unique productive rearrangements. TCR breadth was compared between groups using two-sided Wilcoxon rank-sum tests. Sourced from immuneACCESS, this table was stored by TCRdb with only in-frame sequences that have V and J called. A share of the clones is absent; for the studies checked, an unresolved V gene accounts for under half, and the remainder has no known explanation. The V and J calls and the clone size are those of that table, but D and trimming were determined from the DNA. For this sample there are 350,000 to 600,000 clones; roughly 87% appear just once. Approximately 1.7% of the sample is held by the ten biggest clonotypes.

The paper's findings and limits, for the study overall: Spike-specific TCR breadth was higher in Ad26.COV2.S recipients than in placebo recipients (P = 0.0014). The authors noted that the TCR breadth and depth analyses may have underestimated total T cell responses. Substantial breadth of spike-specific CD8+ and CD4+ T cell responses was reported after vaccination. Non-spike TCR breadth was comparable between vaccine and placebo recipients, consistent with the vaccine containing only spike. Comparing responses between vaccine doses or regimens was not something the study was powered to do.

The starting material was peripheral blood, obtained in a trial of Ad26.COV2.S vaccine versus placebo. The rearranged segments are TRBV11-2 and TRBJ1-1; the D gene assignment is ambiguous. The clonotype comes from a person between 18 and 65 years old who received the Ad26.COV2.S COVID-19 vaccine or a placebo. The bases read TGTGCCAGCAGCTTATCCGTCCCTATGAACACTGAAGCTTTCTTT. Translated, it reads CASSLSVPMNTEAFF.